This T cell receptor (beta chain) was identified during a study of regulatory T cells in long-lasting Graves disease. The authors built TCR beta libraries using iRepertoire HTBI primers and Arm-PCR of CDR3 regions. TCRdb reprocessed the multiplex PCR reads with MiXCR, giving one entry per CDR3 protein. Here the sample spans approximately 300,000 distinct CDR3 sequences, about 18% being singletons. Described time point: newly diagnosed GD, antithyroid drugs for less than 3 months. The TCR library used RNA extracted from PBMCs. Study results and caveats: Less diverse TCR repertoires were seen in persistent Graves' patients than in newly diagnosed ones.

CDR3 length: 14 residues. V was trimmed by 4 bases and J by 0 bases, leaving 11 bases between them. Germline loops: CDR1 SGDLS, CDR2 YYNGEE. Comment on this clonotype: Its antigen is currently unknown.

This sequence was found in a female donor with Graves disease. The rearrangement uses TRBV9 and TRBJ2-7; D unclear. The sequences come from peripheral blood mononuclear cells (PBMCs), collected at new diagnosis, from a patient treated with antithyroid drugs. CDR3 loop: CASSPPSLSYEQYF. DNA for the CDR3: TGTGCCAGCAGCCCCCCCTCCCTCTCCTACGAGCAGTACTTC.